Presented here are 31 T cell receptor beta chains from one specimen sequenced in a study of CD8 T cells in Susac syndrome. RNA in amounts of roughly 0.45 to 1 ug was reverse transcribed with random hexamers. TCRdb ran MiXCR on the immunoSEQ multiplex PCR reads and lists one entry per CDR3 protein. The table lists tens of thousands of distinct CDR3 sequences, around nine tenths of them singletons. What was sequenced was CD8+ T cells from PBMCs. Every receptor here comes from a human donor with multiple sclerosis.

The chain employs TRBV4-3 and TRBJ2-7; TRBD1 is a possible D gene (6 bases). V gave up 0 bases and J gave up 6 bases, with 12 bases separating them. The germline V gene has CDR1 LGHNA and CDR2 YSLEER. The CDR3 spans 14 residues. The CDR3 nucleotides read TGCGCCAGCAGCCAAGACCCAGGGGCCAGCGAGCAGTACTTC. It is translated as CASSQDPGASEQYF.

The chain has TRBV6-1 and TRBJ2-7; 8 nucleotides line up with TRBD1. Germline CDR1 and CDR2: MNHNS and SASEGT. The V and J ends lost 5 bases and 4 bases, in that order; junction bases with no gene match: 10. This CDR3 comprises 15 residues. CDR3 region: CASSSQQGGRYEQYF. DNA for the CDR3: TGTGCCAGCAGTTCCCAACAGGGGGGCCGATACGAGCAGTACTTC.

The V gene is TRBV13, the J gene TRBJ2-5, with 7 bases lining up with TRBD1. V lost 5 bases to trimming and J lost 0 bases; unmatched junction nucleotides: 12. The CDR3 runs to 17 residues. CDR1 PRHDT and CDR2 FYEKMQ come from the germline V gene (reference sequence). CDR3 residues: CASSASRGDRDQETQYF. CDR3 sequence (DNA): TGTGCCAGCAGCGCTAGTAGGGGAGACAGGGACCAAGAGACCCAGTACTTC.

A few counts support this clonotype. The V and J genes are TRBV19 and TRBJ2-2, with 8 nucleotides matching TRBD1. The germline V gene encodes CDR1 LNHDA and CDR2 SQIVND (reference sequence). The CDR3 has 14 amino acids. The trim removed 6 bases at V and 4 bases at J, leaving 4 bases unmatched. The DNA of the CDR3 is TGTGCCAGTAGCACCGGGACAGGCACCGGGGAGCTGTTTTTT. It codes for CASSTGTGTGELFF.

V is TRBV28 and J is TRBJ2-7; 11 bases agree with TRBD1. Per the germline V gene, CDR1 is MDHEN and CDR2 is SYDVKM. J lost 3 bases, V lost 4 bases, and 11 bases had no gene match. The CDR3 is made up of 17 amino acids. CDR3 sequence reads: CASSSTSRTGGYYEQYF. The CDR3 DNA sequence: TGTGCCAGCAGTTCAACATCCCGGACAGGGGGCTACTACGAGCAGTACTTC.

The genes are TRBV27 and TRBJ2-5; D is perhaps TRBD1 (6 bases). The V end lost 4 bases, the J end lost 5 bases, and 17 bases lay between the germline ends. The CDR3 contains 15 residues. The germline V gene encodes CDR1 MNHEY and CDR2 SMNVEV (reference sequence). The DNA for the CDR3 is TGTGCCAGCAGTTCGTCAGCAGGGGAACGGGAGACCCAGTACTTC. Its protein is CASSSSAGERETQYF.

The chain uses TRBV19 and TRBJ1-1; the D gene is possibly TRBD1 (6 bases). The CDR3 loop spans 13 amino acids. Germline CDR1 reads LNHDA; CDR2 reads SQIVND (reference sequence). Trimming removed 5 bases from V and 1 base from J, with 8 bases in between. The DNA of the CDR3 is TGTGCCAGTAGTTGGGGGGCGAACACTGAAGCTTTCTTT. Its protein is CASSWGANTEAFF.

The chain recombines TRBV25-1 with TRBJ1-4, with D hard to call. CDR1 and CDR2 from the germline V gene are MGHDK and SYGVNS. The V and J ends lost 8 bases and 7 bases respectively, with 17 bases between them. This CDR3 spans 14 amino acids. CDR3 nucleotides: TGTGCCAGCCGGCCAGTGGGGATAGGTGAAAAACTGTTTTTT. Amino acid sequence: CASRPVGIGEKLFF.

Here the CDR3 reads CASSTVGPGTEAFF. The CDR3 DNA is TGCGCCAGCAGCACCGTGGGGCCGGGAACTGAAGCTTTCTTT. This sequence joins TRBV5-1 and TRBJ1-1; D might be TRBD1 (5 bases). The V and J ends lost 4 bases and 5 bases respectively, with 15 bases between them. The germline gives CDR1 SGHRS, CDR2 YFSETQ. CDR3 length: 14 residues. Full variable domain (rest looked up from reference TRBV5-1 and TRBJ1-1): KAGVTQTPRYLIKTRGQQVTLSCSPISGHRSVSWYQQTPGQGLQFLFEYFSETQRNKGNFPGRFSGRQFSNSRSEMNVSTLELGDSALYLCASSTVGPGTEAFFGQGTRLTVV.

This clonotype was seen a few times. Here the CDR3 reads CASSYSSFATEQGTQYF. The CDR3 DNA follows: TGTGCCAGCAGTTACTCTTCTTTCGCCACCGAACAGGGGACCCAGTACTTC. The chain carries TRBV6-5 and TRBJ2-5; D perhaps matches TRBD1 (6 bases). Trimming removed 0 bases at V and 7 bases at J, with 21 bases between. Germline CDR1 reads MNHEY; CDR2 reads SVGAGI. CDR3 length equals 17 residues.

This chain joins TRBV19 and TRBJ2-1; 8 bases are a match to TRBD2. V lost 7 bases and J lost 10; bases outside the gene matches: 18. There are 16 residues in the CDR3. The germline gives CDR1 LNHDA, CDR2 SQIVND (reference sequence). The CDR3, as DNA: TGTGCCAGTACCCCTACCCCTAGCGGGTCGACCCGGGAGCAGTTCTTC. Its protein product is CASTPTPSGSTREQFF.

The rearrangement uses TRBV5-6 and TRBJ1-5; D is unclear. The CDR3 is 15 amino acids. Germline V gene lookup returns CDR1 SGHDT and CDR2 YYEEEE. V dropped 4 bases and J dropped 0 bases, with 11 bases sitting between them. The CDR3 protein is CASSPHGYSNQPQHF. CDR3 nucleotides: TGTGCCAGCAGCCCACATGGGTATAGCAATCAGCCCCAGCATTTT.

The V and J genes are TRBV18 and TRBJ2-2; D uncertain. V was pared by 0 bases and J by 1 base, with 6 bases between. The V gene's germline CDR1 is KGHSH and CDR2 LQKENI. The CDR3 is 15 residues long. The CDR3 is CASSPPGRNTGELFF. The CDR3 DNA reads TGTGCCAGCTCACCACCTGGCAGGAACACCGGGGAGCTGTTTTTT.

The V call is TRBV13, the J call TRBJ1-6; D is unclear. This CDR3 spans 14 amino acids. Germline CDR1 is PRHDT and CDR2 is FYEKMQ (reference sequence). V was shortened by 2 bases and J by 9 bases, with 11 bases between the two germline ends. The CDR3 sequence: CASSLRTLTSPLHF. DNA for the CDR3: TGTGCCAGCAGCTTACGGACTCTGACTTCACCCCTCCACTTT.

V is TRBV10-3 and J is TRBJ2-1; D remains unclear. V dropped 2 bases and J dropped 1 base, with 18 bases sitting between them. The germline gives CDR1 ENHRY, CDR2 SYGVKD. The CDR3 runs to 18 residues. In DNA, the CDR3 is TGTGCCATCAGTGAGGAGGTCGATTTAATCGGTTCCTACAATGAGCAGTTCTTC. Its translation is CAISEEVDLIGSYNEQFF.

J is TRBJ2-3 and V is TRBV13; no reliable D call. V dropped 5 bases and J dropped 4 bases, with 13 bases sitting between them. Per germline, CDR1 PRHDT and CDR2 FYEKMQ (reference sequence). This CDR3 comprises 14 residues. CDR3 residues: CASSPPGRSDTQYF. The CDR3 nucleotides read TGTGCCAGCAGCCCCCCCGGACGTTCAGATACGCAGTATTTT.

The J gene is TRBJ2-3, the V gene TRBV12-3 or TRBV12-4; D not certain. CDR3 length: 12 amino acids. Trimming shortened V by 7 bases and J by 4 bases, and 9 bases separated the two germline ends. CDR3 sequence reads: CASTVGADTQYF. The CDR3 nucleotides are TGTGCCAGCACCGTTGGGGCAGATACGCAGTATTTT.

The chain links TRBV6-1 to TRBJ2-7; the D is unclear. The CDR3 contains 14 residues. V lost 5 bases and J 5 bases, leaving 16 bases between the germline ends. CDR1 and CDR2 from the germline V gene are MNHNS and SASEGT. This CDR3 is CASSPYTQLDEQYF. The CDR3 DNA follows: TGTGCCAGCAGTCCCTATACCCAATTGGACGAGCAGTACTTC.

The chain recombines TRBV5-1 with TRBJ2-7, with D possibly called TRBD1 or TRBD2 (5 bases each). This CDR3 has 15 amino acids. Germline loops: CDR1 SGHRS, CDR2 YFSETQ. Trimming shortened V by 2 bases and J by 0 bases, and 12 bases separated the two germline ends. CDR3 in amino acids: CASSFGTFSSYEQYF. Here the CDR3 DNA reads TGCGCCAGCAGCTTCGGGACCTTCAGCTCCTACGAGCAGTACTTC.

The chain joins TRBV5-8 to TRBJ2-6, with D possibly TRBD1 on 6 matching bases. The CDR3 is 16 amino acids. Germline values: CDR1 SGHTS, CDR2 YDEGEE. Deletions cut 6 bases from V and 0 bases from J, with 13 bases between. CDR3 nucleotides: TGTGCCAGCACCCTACGGGACATCTCTGGGGCCAACGTCCTGACTTTC. Translated: CASTLRDISGANVLTF.

The V gene is TRBV9, the J gene TRBJ2-3; unclear D gene. Trimming removed 0 bases from V and 4 bases from J, with 9 bases in between. The CDR3 length is 14 residues. The germline gives CDR1 SGDLS, CDR2 YYNGEE. The CDR3 bases are TGTGCCAGCAGCGTAGATTTGACGCCAGATACGCAGTATTTT. Protein product: CASSVDLTPDTQYF.

The chain recombines TRBV9 with TRBJ2-4, with 10 bases identical to TRBD1. The CDR3 has 13 residues. J lost 12 bases, V lost 0 bases, and 3 bases had no gene match. Germline V gene sequence: CDR1 SGDLS, CDR2 YYNGEE. CDR3 DNA: TGTGCCAGCAGCGTAGCCGGGACAGGGGATCAGTACTTC. Amino acid sequence: CASSVAGTGDQYF.

This chain links TRBV4-1 with TRBJ2-7, with D tentatively TRBD1 or TRBD2 (5 bases each). Germline CDR1 is MGHRA and CDR2 is YSYEKL. V was pared by 0 bases and J by 3 bases, with 21 bases between. The CDR3 consists of 18 residues. CDR3 DNA: TGCGCCAGCAGCCAAGATCTGCAGGGAACTACACTAGGCTACGAGCAGTACTTC. Translating gives CASSQDLQGTTLGYEQYF.

The chain employs TRBV27 and TRBJ2-7; 13 bases align to TRBD2. Unmatched junction bases numbered 5, after V lost 5 bases and J lost 4 bases. This CDR3 contains 15 residues. The germline gives CDR1 MNHEY, CDR2 SMNVEV (reference sequence). The DNA for the CDR3 is TGTGCCAGCAGTACCCTACTAGCGGGAGGGTACGAGCAGTACTTC. Translation: CASSTLLAGGYEQYF.

V usage is TRBV3-1 and J usage is TRBJ2-1; 7 nucleotides agree with TRBD2. Germline V gene data show CDR1 as LGHDT and CDR2 as YNNKEL (reference sequence). The junction had 4 bases not matched to a gene; V was cut back by 1 base and J by 7 bases. CDR3 length equals 14 residues. The CDR3 loop reads CASSQGLAANEQFF. Here the CDR3 DNA reads TGTGCCAGCAGCCAAGGACTAGCCGCGAATGAGCAGTTCTTC.

This clonotype has a single count. This chain uses TRBV20-1 with TRBJ2-7, with D perhaps TRBD1 or TRBD2 (5 bases each). Trimming shortened V by 0 bases and J by 0 bases, and 15 bases separated the two germline ends. The CDR3 has 16 residues. The germline V gene encodes CDR1 DFQATT and CDR2 SNEGSKA (reference sequence). The CDR3 DNA reads TGCAGTGCTAGAGATCTTGCAGGGACCTACTCCTACGAGCAGTACTTC. Translating it yields CSARDLAGTYSYEQYF.

This sequence joins TRBV7-8 and TRBJ1-4; D uncertain. The germline V gene has CDR1 SGHVS and CDR2 FQNEAQ. The CDR3 covers 14 residues. The germline V and J ends were trimmed by 3 bases and 0 bases, with 5 bases remaining between them. CDR3 coding DNA: TGTGCCAGCAGCTTCGGTGCAACTAATGAAAAACTGTTTTTT. Protein product: CASSFGATNEKLFF.

The V call is TRBV6-2 or TRBV6-3, the J call TRBJ1-1; the match to TRBD1 covers 9 bases. The germline gives CDR1 MNHEY, CDR2 SVGEGT. CDR3 length: 14 amino acids. V dropped 2 bases and J dropped 7; count of bases not matched to a gene: 5. CDR3 in DNA: TGTGCCAGCAGTTACGTCAGGACAGGGGATGAAGCTTTCTTT. Translation: CASSYVRTGDEAFF.

This chain connects TRBV13 to TRBJ2-1; a weak D match, TRBD2 (5 bases). Trimming stripped 2 bases from V and 9 bases from J, with 11 bases between. The CDR3 has 13 residues. CDR1 and CDR2 (germline): PRHDT, FYEKMQ (reference sequence). The chain's CDR3 is CASSLLGEGEQFF. DNA of the CDR3: TGTGCCAGCAGCTTACTGGGAGAGGGTGAGCAGTTCTTC.

This clonotype was seen a few times. The V call is TRBV7-9, the J call TRBJ2-5; D gene unclear. The CDR3 is 13 residues long. V was pared by 1 base and J by 5 bases, with 8 bases between. Germline lookup yields CDR1 SEHNR and CDR2 FQNEAQ (reference sequence). The CDR3 bases are TGTGCCAGCAGCTTAGGCAGTCGGGAGACCCAGTACTTC. The encoded protein is CASSLGSRETQYF.

This rearrangement joins TRBV19 to TRBJ1-5; 7 positions match TRBD1. The CDR3 is 14 residues long. V lost 4 bases, J lost 6 bases, and 6 bases stayed unmatched. Per germline, CDR1 LNHDA and CDR2 SQIVND (reference sequence). CDR3 bases: TGTGCCAGTAGTACCGACAGGGCGGGTCAGCCCCAGCATTTT. The encoded protein is CASSTDRAGQPQHF.